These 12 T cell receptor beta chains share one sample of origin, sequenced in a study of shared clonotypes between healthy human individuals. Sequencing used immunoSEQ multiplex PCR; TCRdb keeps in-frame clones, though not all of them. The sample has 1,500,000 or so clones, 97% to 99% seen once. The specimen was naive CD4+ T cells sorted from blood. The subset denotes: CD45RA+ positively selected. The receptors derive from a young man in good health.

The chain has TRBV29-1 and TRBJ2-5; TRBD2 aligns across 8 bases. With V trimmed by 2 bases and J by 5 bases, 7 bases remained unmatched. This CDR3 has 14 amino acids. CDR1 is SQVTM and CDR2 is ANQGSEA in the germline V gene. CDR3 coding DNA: TGCAGCGTTGAACCTCTGCGGGGGGCGGAGACCCAGTACTTC. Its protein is CSVEPLRGAETQYF.

CDR3 protein: CASSLTRWGASKNIQYF. The CDR3 DNA follows: TGTGCCAGCAGCTTAACCAGGTGGGGAGCTTCCAAAAACATTCAGTACTTC. This chain links TRBV7-8 with TRBJ2-4, with D possibly matching TRBD2 (5 bases). The germline V gene has CDR1 SGHVS and CDR2 FQNEAQ. This CDR3 region has 17 residues. The germline V and J ends were trimmed by 2 bases and 2 bases, with 16 bases remaining between them.

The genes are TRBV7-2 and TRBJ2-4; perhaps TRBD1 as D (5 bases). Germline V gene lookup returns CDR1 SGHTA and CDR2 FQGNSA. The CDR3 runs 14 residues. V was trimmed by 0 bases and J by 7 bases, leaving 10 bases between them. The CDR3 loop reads CASSLAQGKNIQYF. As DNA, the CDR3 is TGTGCCAGCAGCTTAGCGCAGGGAAAGAACATTCAGTACTTC.

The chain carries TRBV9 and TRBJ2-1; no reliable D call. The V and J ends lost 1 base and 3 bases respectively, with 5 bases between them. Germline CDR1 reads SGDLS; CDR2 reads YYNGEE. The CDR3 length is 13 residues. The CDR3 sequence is CASSVQDYNEQFF. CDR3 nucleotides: TGTGCCAGCAGCGTACAGGACTACAATGAGCAGTTCTTC.

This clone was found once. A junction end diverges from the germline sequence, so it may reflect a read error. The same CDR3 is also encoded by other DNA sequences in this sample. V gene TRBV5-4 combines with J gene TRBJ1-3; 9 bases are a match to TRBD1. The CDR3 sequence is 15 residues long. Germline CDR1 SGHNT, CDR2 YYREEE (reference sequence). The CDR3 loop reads CASSLDRGSGNTIYF. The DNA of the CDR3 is TGTGCCAGCAGTTTGGACAGGGGATCTGGAAACACCATATATTTT.

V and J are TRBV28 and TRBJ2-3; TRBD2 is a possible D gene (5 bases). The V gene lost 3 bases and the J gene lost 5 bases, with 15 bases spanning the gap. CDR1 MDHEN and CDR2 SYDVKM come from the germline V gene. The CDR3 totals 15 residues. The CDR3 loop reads CASSLGPDGGDTQYF. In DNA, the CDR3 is TGTGCCAGCAGTTTGGGTCCCGATGGAGGAGATACGCAGTATTTT.

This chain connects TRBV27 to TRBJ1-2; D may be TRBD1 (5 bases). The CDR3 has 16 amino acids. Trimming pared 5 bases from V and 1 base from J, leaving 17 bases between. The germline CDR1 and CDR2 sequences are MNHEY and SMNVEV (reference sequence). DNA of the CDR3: TGTGCCAGCAGTCCCATACCTGCGGACATTAACTATGGCTACACCTTC. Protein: CASSPIPADINYGYTF.

The CDR3 DNA reads TGTGCCAGCAGCTTATCAGGCGGAGAGTTCTTC. Amino acids: CASSLSGGEFF. The chain carries TRBV7-2 and TRBJ2-1; D gene ambiguous. Germline V gene sequence: CDR1 SGHTA, CDR2 FQGNSA. Deletions cut 2 bases from V and 14 bases from J, with 10 bases between. The CDR3 is made up of 11 amino acids.

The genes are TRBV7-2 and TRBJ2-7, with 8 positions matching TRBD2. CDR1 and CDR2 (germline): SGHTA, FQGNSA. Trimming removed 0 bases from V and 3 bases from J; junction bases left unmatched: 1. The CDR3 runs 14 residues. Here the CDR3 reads CASSLAGGDYEQYF. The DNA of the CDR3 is TGTGCCAGCAGCTTAGCCGGGGGGGACTACGAGCAGTACTTC.

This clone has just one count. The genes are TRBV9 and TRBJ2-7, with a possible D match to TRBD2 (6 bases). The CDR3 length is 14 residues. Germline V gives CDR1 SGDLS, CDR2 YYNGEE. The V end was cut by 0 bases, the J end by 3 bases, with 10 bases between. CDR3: CASSVAGDHYEQYF. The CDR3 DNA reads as TGTGCCAGCAGCGTAGCGGGAGACCACTACGAGCAGTACTTC. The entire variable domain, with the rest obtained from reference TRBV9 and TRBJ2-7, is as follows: DSGVTQTPKHLITATGQRVTLRCSPRSGDLSVYWYQQSLDQGLQFLIQYYNGEERAKGNILERFSAQQFPDLHSELNLSSLELGDSALYFCASSVAGDHYEQYFGPGTRLTVT.

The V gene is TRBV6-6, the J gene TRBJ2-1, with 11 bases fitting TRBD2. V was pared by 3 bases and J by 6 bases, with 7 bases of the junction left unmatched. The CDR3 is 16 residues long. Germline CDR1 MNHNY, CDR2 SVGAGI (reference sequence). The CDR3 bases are TGTGCCAGCAGTTATGGGCGGCTAGCGGGAGGCAATGAGCAGTTCTTC. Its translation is CASSYGRLAGGNEQFF.

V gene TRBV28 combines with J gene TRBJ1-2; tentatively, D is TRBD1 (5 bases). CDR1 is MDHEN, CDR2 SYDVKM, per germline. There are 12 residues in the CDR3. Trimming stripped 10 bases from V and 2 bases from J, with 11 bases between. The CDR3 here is CATTDRNYGYTF. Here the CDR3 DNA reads TGTGCCACTACAGACAGAAACTATGGCTACACCTTC.